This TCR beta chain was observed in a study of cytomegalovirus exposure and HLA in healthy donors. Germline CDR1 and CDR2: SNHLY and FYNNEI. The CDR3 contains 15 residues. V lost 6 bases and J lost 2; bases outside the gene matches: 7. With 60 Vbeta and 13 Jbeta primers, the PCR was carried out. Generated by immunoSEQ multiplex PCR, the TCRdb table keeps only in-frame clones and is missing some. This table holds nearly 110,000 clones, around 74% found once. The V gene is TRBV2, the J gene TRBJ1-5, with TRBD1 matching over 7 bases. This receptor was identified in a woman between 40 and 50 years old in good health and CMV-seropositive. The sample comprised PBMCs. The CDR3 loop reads CASRDRVGGNQPQHF. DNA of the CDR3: TGTGCCAGCAGAGACAGGGTTGGAGGCAATCAGCCCCAGCATTTT. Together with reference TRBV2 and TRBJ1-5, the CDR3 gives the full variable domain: EPEVTQTPSHQVTQMGQEVILRCVPISNHLYFYWYRQILGQKVEFLVSFYNNEISEKSEIFDDQFSVERPDGSNFTLKIRSTKLEDSAMYFCASRDRVGGNQPQHFGDGTRLSIL.